These T cell receptor beta chains were read from a single sample in a study of PD-1 blockade in classical Hodgkin lymphoma. Produced via immunoSEQ multiplex PCR; TCRdb's table is partial and in-frame only. The sample lists 100,000 to 120,000 clones; 89% were seen once. The sequences come from peripheral blood mononuclear cells (PBMCs), collected before the fourth cycle of nivolumab. All receptors derive from a human donor with classical Hodgkin lymphoma. The CDR3 runs from the conserved cysteine through the conserved F or W. A D gene is named only where the DNA matches it firmly. Clone size is shown for a subset of rows, as once, few, many or a class of expanded clone.

j_call v_call clone_size d_call cdr3_aa cdr3_nt
TRBJ2-3 TRBV21-1 . . CASSNAADPRGLAGETDTQYF TGTGCCAGCAGCAACGCAGCGGACCCCCGGGGACTAGCGGGAGAGACAGATACGCAGTATTTT
TRBJ1-2 TRBV9 . . CASSPGIKSPNYGYTF TGTGCCAGCAGCCCGGGTATAAAGTCGCCTAACTATGGCTACACCTTC
TRBJ2-7 TRBV5-1 . TRBD1 CASRLGPVGQATYEQYF TGCGCCAGCAGACTTGGCCCCGTGGGACAGGCGACTTACGAGCAGTACTTC
TRBJ2-1 TRBV6-1 . TRBD1 CASSEDGTGSEQFF TGTGCCAGCAGTGAAGATGGGACAGGGAGTGAGCAGTTCTTC
TRBJ1-2 TRBV29-1 . TRBD1 CSVDPQGADGYTF TGCAGCGTTGACCCCCAGGGGGCAGATGGCTACACCTTC
TRBJ2-7 TRBV5-1 few . CASSLWGVEQYF TGCGCCAGCAGCTTGTGGGGGGTTGAGCAGTACTTC
TRBJ2-6 TRBV5-1 . . CASSVDRFSGANVLTF TGCGCCAGCAGCGTGGACAGATTCTCTGGGGCCAACGTCCTGACTTTC
TRBJ2-1 TRBV7-9 . TRBD2 CASSSLLTSGYNEQFF TGTGCCAGCAGCTCCCTCTTGACTAGCGGCTACAATGAGCAGTTCTTC
TRBJ2-7 TRBV28 . . CASSTGAATYEQYF TGTGCCAGCAGTACCGGGGCGGCTACCTACGAGCAGTACTTC
TRBJ1-4 TRBV7-2 . . CASRTGSTNEKLFF TGTGCCAGCAGAACAGGGTCAACTAATGAAAAACTGTTTTTT
TRBJ1-2 TRBV6-1 once . CASSEVKTFVYGYTF TGTGCCAGCAGTGAAGTCAAGACTTTTGTGTATGGCTACACCTTC
TRBJ2-1 TRBV4-2 once TRBD2 CASSQVSPGLYNEQFF TGTGCCAGCAGCCAAGTATCTCCGGGACTATACAATGAGCAGTTCTTC
TRBJ2-2 TRBV4-1 . TRBD1 CASSARQGNTGELFF TGCGCCAGCAGCGCAAGACAGGGGAACACCGGGGAGCTGTTTTTT
TRBJ1-1 TRBV4-3 . . CASSQGPGTQMNTEAFF TGCGCCAGCAGCCAAGGGCCGGGAACTCAAATGAACACTGAAGCTTTCTTT
TRBJ2-2 TRBV30 once . CAWSVIRFTGELFF TGTGCCTGGAGTGTAATCAGATTCACCGGGGAGCTGTTTTTT
TRBJ2-1 TRBV7-7 . TRBD2 CASSLGAGGFGHEQFF TGTGCCAGCAGCCTGGGGGCGGGAGGGTTTGGCCATGAGCAGTTCTTC
TRBJ2-6 TRBV6-1 once . CASSEAQGTPGANVLTF TGTGCCAGCAGTGAAGCGCAGGGGACCCCTGGGGCCAACGTCCTGACTTTC
TRBJ1-2 TRBV9 . . CASSVEEQTATYGYTF TGTGCCAGCAGCGTGGAAGAGCAGACAGCAACTTATGGCTACACCTTC
TRBJ1-3 TRBV6-1 . . CASSDSRNTIYF TGTGCCAGCAGTGACTCGAGAAACACCATATATTTT
TRBJ1-1 TRBV6-1 . TRBD1 CASSESGQGPEAFF TGTGCCAGCAGTGAGAGCGGACAGGGACCTGAAGCTTTCTTT
TRBJ2-1 TRBV5-8 . . CASSLGVGEQFF TGTGCCAGCAGCCTAGGGGTCGGAGAGCAGTTCTTC
TRBJ1-1 TRBV6-5 few . CASRPFVSGEAFF TGTGCCAGCAGGCCGTTTGTCAGCGGCGAAGCTTTCTTT
TRBJ2-5 TRBV21-1 once . CASSKAQLQETQYF TGTGCCAGCAGCAAAGCACAACTACAAGAGACCCAGTACTTC
TRBJ1-1 TRBV15 . . CATSRDGAGGGPNTEAFF TGTGCCACCAGCAGAGATGGTGCGGGGGGCGGCCCCAACACTGAAGCTTTCTTT
TRBJ2-5 TRBV4-1 . . CASGRGGRETQYF TGCGCCAGCGGAAGGGGGGGGCGAGAGACCCAGTACTTC
TRBJ2-7 TRBV19 . . CASSIAAALTYEQYF TGTGCCAGTAGTATAGCGGCGGCACTTACCTACGAGCAGTACTTC
TRBJ2-7 TRBV5-1 once . CASSLAQGTGEQYF TGCGCCAGCAGCTTGGCTCAGGGCACAGGGGAGCAGTACTTC
TRBJ1-1 TRBV10-3 . TRBD1 CARPGQLNTEAFF TGTGCCCGACCGGGACAGTTGAACACTGAAGCTTTCTTT
TRBJ2-2 TRBV28 . . CASSNFILDRNTGELFF TGTGCCAGCAGTAATTTCATCTTGGACAGGAACACCGGGGAGCTGTTTTTT
TRBJ1-2 TRBV19 . . CASSIDSEAYYGYTF TGTGCCAGTAGTATAGATTCGGAGGCATACTATGGCTACACCTTC
TRBJ1-1 TRBV10-2 . . CASSESWQGRENTEAFF TGCGCCAGCAGTGAGAGTTGGCAGGGTCGGGAGAACACTGAAGCTTTCTTT
TRBJ1-5 TRBV19 . . CASSMWLVSGNQPQHF TGTGCCAGTAGTATGTGGTTAGTGTCGGGCAATCAGCCCCAGCATTTT
TRBJ2-2 TRBV29-1 . . CSGKGSAGPGELFF TGCAGCGGCAAAGGGTCGGCGGGGCCCGGGGAGCTGTTTTTT
TRBJ2-5 TRBV19 . . CASSISSSQETQYF TGTGCCAGTAGTATCAGTAGCAGCCAAGAGACCCAGTACTTC
TRBJ2-7 TRBV7-2 once . CASSFSPAAYEQYF TGTGCCAGCAGCTTTAGTCCTGCCGCCTACGAGCAGTACTTC
TRBJ1-1 TRBV30 few . CAWIPRGGWRTEAFF TGTGCCTGGATTCCCCGGGGGGGGTGGAGGACTGAAGCTTTCTTT
TRBJ1-4 TRBV2 . TRBD1 CASSVDRDEKLFF TGTGCCAGCAGTGTTGACAGGGATGAAAAACTGTTTTTT
TRBJ2-3 TRBV5-1 once TRBD2 CASSFGLAAVTDTQYF TGCGCCAGCAGCTTCGGACTAGCGGCAGTTACAGATACGCAGTATTTT
TRBJ2-7 TRBV2 . . CASSEAGFHYEQYF TGTGCCAGCAGTGAAGCAGGGTTCCACTACGAGCAGTACTTC
TRBJ2-1 TRBV4-1 . TRBD2 CASSQGTSAFYNEQFF TGCGCCAGCAGCCAAGGGACTAGCGCTTTCTACAATGAGCAGTTCTTC
TRBJ2-1 TRBV5-4 . TRBD2 CASTPRGGSITEQFF TGTGCCAGCACACCGCGGGGCGGGAGTATTACTGAGCAGTTCTTC
TRBJ1-3 TRBV19 . . CASTLAGTSGNTIYF TGTGCCAGTACGCTGGCCGGGACATCCGGAAACACCATATATTTT
TRBJ1-1 TRBV14 . . CASSQDEGMNTEAFF TGTGCCAGCAGCCAAGATGAGGGGATGAACACTGAAGCTTTCTTT
TRBJ2-2 TRBV11-3 . TRBD1 CASSSDRGTTTGELFF TGTGCCAGCAGCTCGGACAGGGGGACGACCACCGGGGAGCTGTTTTTT
TRBJ2-1 TRBV4-1 . . CASSLGQYNEQFF TGCGCCAGCAGCCTCGGACAGTACAATGAGCAGTTCTTC
TRBJ2-5 TRBV4-1 . TRBD2 CASSQDWGRAVMETQYF TGCGCCAGCAGCCAAGATTGGGGGAGGGCCGTTATGGAGACCCAGTACTTC
TRBJ1-1 TRBV4-3 . . CASSQGTEAFF TGCGCCAGCAGCCAAGGTACTGAAGCTTTCTTT
TRBJ2-7 TRBV28 . . CASARAGRSYEQYF TGTGCCAGTGCGCGGGCAGGGAGGTCCTACGAGCAGTACTTC
TRBJ2-1 TRBV6-5 . . CASSYSMPNEQFF TGTGCCAGCAGTTACTCGATGCCAAATGAGCAGTTCTTC
TRBJ1-5 TRBV15 . . CATSMFLGRSRDQPQHF TGTGCCACCAGCATGTTCCTGGGACGGTCAAGGGATCAGCCCCAGCATTTT